A selection of T cell receptor beta chains follows, all from one sample in a study of chronic HIV infection and antiretroviral therapy. From the 5' RACE reads, TCRdb called clonotypes with MiXCR, one entry per CDR3 protein. The sample contains 25,000 to 35,000 distinct CDR3 sequences, over 7% of which appear only once. Sequenced material: peripheral blood. These receptors all come from an adult who had HIV and had not received antiretroviral therapy, or was an uninfected healthy control (not recorded which). CDR3s include the opening cysteine and the closing phenylalanine or tryptophan.

TRBV20-1,TRBJ1-1,CSASAGEAFF
TRBV15,TRBJ2-1,CATSVSGGLNNEQFF
TRBV4-3,TRBJ2-5,CASSQGSGGAVETQYF
TRBV5-5,TRBJ2-1,CASSRALADEQFF
TRBV14,TRBJ2-7,CASSQAGTGISEQYF
TRBV7-8,TRBJ2-1,CASSLVKGDNEQFF
TRBV20-1,TRBJ2-3,CSGLGGAGTDTQYF
TRBV27,TRBJ2-1,CASSSRVPILAGERPNEQFF
TRBV5-1,TRBJ1-1,CASSLARMNTEAFF
TRBV5-1,TRBJ2-7,CASRPGQAIYEQYF
TRBV4-2,TRBJ2-3,CASSQPPDTQYF
TRBV6-2/TRBV6-3,TRBJ2-3,CASSYLAATDTQYF
TRBV10-2,TRBJ1-4,CASSEALATNEKLFF
TRBV6-5,TRBJ1-5,CASRQGANQPQHF
TRBV4-3,TRBJ1-1,CASSPSAGDTEAFF
TRBV7-2,TRBJ1-1,CASSSWQSMNTEAFF
TRBV15,TRBJ2-1,CATSNQGVYNEQFF
TRBV20-1,TRBJ1-2,CSASSGTGSNYGYTF
TRBV20-1,TRBJ1-1,CSARGGGGDTEAFF
TRBV2,TRBJ1-1,CASNDLQGTEAFF
TRBV10-3,TRBJ1-1,CAISESDSENTEAFF
TRBV4-3,TRBJ2-7,CASSQDRNGGTYEQYF